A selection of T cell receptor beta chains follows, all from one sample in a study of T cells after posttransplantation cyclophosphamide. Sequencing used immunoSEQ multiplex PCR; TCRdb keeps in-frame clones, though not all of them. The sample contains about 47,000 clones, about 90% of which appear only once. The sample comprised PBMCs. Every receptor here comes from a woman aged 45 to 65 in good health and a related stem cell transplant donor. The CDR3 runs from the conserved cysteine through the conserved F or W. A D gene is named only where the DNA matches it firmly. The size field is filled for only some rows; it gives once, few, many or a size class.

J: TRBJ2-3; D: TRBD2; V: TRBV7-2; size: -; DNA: TGTGCCAGCAGCTTAGTGGCAGCGGGGCCCTCGCCAGATACGCAGTATTTT; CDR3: CASSLVAAGPSPDTQYF
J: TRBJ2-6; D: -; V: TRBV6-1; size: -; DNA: TGTGCCAGCAGTGAAGACAACTCTGGGGCCAACGTCCTGACTTTC; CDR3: CASSEDNSGANVLTF
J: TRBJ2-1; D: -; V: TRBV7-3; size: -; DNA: TGTGCCAGCAGCCGTAGGGGCTTTGGGGAGGCTGAGCAGTTCTTC; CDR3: CASSRRGFGEAEQFF
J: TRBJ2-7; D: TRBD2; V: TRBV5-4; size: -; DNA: TGTGCCAGCAGCCTAAGACTAGCGGCAGCCGGCGAGCAGTACTTC; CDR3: CASSLRLAAAGEQYF
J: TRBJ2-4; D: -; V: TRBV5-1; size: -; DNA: TGCGCCAGCAGCTTGGCGGCCGTGAATCAGGAAAACATTCAGTACTTC; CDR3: CASSLAAVNQENIQYF
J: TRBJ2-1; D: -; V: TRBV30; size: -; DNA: TGTGCCTGGATGGTCAGCTCCTACAATGAGCAGTTCTTC; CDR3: CAWMVSSYNEQFF
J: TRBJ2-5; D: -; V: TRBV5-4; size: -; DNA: TGTGCCAGCAGCGGGGCAGTAAAAGAGACCCAGTACTTC; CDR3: CASSGAVKETQYF
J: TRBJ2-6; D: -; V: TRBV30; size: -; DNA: TGTGCCTGGACCCGTTCCGGGGCCAACGTCCTGACTTTC; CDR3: CAWTRSGANVLTF
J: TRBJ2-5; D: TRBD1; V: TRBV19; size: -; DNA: TGTGCCAGTAGTGTTCGGGACAGGAGACCAGAGACCCAGTACTTC; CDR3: CASSVRDRRPETQYF
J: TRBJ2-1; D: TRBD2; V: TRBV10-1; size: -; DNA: TGCGCCAGCAGTGAACTCAGGATTACCGGGACTAGCGGGAGGCCCTACAATGAGCAGTTCTTC; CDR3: CASSELRITGTSGRPYNEQFF
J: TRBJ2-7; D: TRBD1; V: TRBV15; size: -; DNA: TGTGCCACCACCCTTGACAGGGTGAATATACACGAGCAGTACTTC; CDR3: CATTLDRVNIHEQYF
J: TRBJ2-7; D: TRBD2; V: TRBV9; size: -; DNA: TGTGCCAGCAGCCCAGGGACTAGCGGGAGAGACGAGCAGTACTTC; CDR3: CASSPGTSGRDEQYF
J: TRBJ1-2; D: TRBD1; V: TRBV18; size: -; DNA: TGTGCCAGCTCACCAGGACAGGGGCTTTTCTATGGCTACACCTTC; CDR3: CASSPGQGLFYGYTF
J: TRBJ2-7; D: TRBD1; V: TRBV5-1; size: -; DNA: TGCGCCAGCAGCTTAAAAGGGGGACAGGAGTACGAGCAGTACTTC; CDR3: CASSLKGGQEYEQYF
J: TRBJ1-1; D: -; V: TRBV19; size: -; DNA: TGTGCCAGTATTTTCGGGAACACTGAAGCTTTCTTT; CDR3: CASIFGNTEAFF
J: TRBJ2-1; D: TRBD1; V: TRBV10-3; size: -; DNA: TGTGCCATCATGGCGTCAGGGGGCGGGAATGAGCAGTTCTTC; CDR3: CAIMASGGGNEQFF
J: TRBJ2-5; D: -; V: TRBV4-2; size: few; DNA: TGTGCCAGCAGCCAAGATGCCAGATCGGAGACCCAGTACTTC; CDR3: CASSQDARSETQYF
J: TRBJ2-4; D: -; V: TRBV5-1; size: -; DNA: TGCGCCAGCAGACAGGGAGGGGAAAACATTCAGTACTTC; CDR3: CASRQGGENIQYF
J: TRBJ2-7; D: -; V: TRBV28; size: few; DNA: TGTGCCAGCAGTGATGACTGGTGGGACTTC; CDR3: CASSDDWWDF
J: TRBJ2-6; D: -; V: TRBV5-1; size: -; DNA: TGCGCCAGCAGTCTCTCTGGGGCCAACGTCCTGACTTTC; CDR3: CASSLSGANVLTF